This T cell receptor beta chain was sequenced in a study of beta chain features in type 1 diabetes. Of the isolated RNA, all was reverse transcribed, and so the sequenced material was expressed TCRB transcripts. Sequencing was performed with immunoSEQ multiplex PCR; in TCRdb, only in-frame clones are kept and a portion is missing. The data hold about 620,000 clones, with about 16% observed a single time. V was clipped by 4 bases and J by 5 bases, with 10 bases between them. CDR3 length: 13 amino acids. Per germline, CDR1 SGHTA and CDR2 FQGTGA. The chain uses TRBV7-3 and TRBJ2-3, with D possibly TRBD1 on 5 matching bases. This TCR came from a man between 18 and 35 years old in good health. Sequencing used naive CD4+ T cells from blood. The CDR3 here is CASSSLRGDTQYF. The DNA for the CDR3 is TGTGCCAGCAGCTCCCTAAGGGGAGATACGCAGTATTTT.